This TCR beta chain is drawn from a study of T cell responses to AZD1222 COVID-19 vaccine. Points from the study as a whole: Nearly half of spike-specific TCRs reportedly go after variant regions that carry no mutations. A rise in Spike-specific TCR breadth and depth followed two AZD1222 doses.

Both about-4-week and about-12-week second-dose recipients were combined. Trimming pared 9 bases from V and 6 bases from J, leaving 12 bases between. The CDR3 sequence is 11 residues long. Germline V lookup: CDR1 SGHDN, CDR2 FVKESK. In regard to this clone: The antigen remains unidentified.

Repertoires were generated with immunoSEQ multiplex PCR, while TCRdb's copy carries only in-frame clones and drops some. The sample yields approximately 74,000 clones, around four fifths seen once. This clonotype was sampled from an adult who received the AZD1222 COVID-19 vaccine. V gene TRBV14 combines with J gene TRBJ2-7; TRBD1 is a possible D gene (6 bases). The sample consisted of peripheral blood, taken 28 days after the second AZD1222 dose. CDR3 DNA sequence: TGTGCCAGTACAGGGTTCAGCGAGCAGTACTTC. Translation gives CASTGFSEQYF.